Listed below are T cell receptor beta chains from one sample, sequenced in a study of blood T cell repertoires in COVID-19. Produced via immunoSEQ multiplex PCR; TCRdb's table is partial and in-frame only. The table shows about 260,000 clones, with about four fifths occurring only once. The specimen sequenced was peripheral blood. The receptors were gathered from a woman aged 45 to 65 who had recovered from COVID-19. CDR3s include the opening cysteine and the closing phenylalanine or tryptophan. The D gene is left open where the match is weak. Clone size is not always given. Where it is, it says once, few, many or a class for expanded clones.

cdr3_nt: TGTGCCAGCAGCCTGGATTTAGGAGGGTCTGAAGCTTTCTTT
cdr3_aa: CASSLDLGGSEAFF
v_call: TRBV5-5
clone_size: NA
d_call: NA
j_call: TRBJ1-1

cdr3_nt: TGTGCCAGCAGCCAAGATCTGATACAGTCCTACGAGCAGTACTTC
cdr3_aa: CASSQDLIQSYEQYF
v_call: TRBV3-1/TRBV3-2
clone_size: NA
d_call: NA
j_call: TRBJ2-7

cdr3_nt: TGTGCCAGCAGTGAAGGTTCAGGGGGCCATACTGAAGCTTTCTTT
cdr3_aa: CASSEGSGGHTEAFF
v_call: TRBV6-1
clone_size: few
d_call: TRBD1
j_call: TRBJ1-1

cdr3_nt: TGTGCCAGCAGTTTGGGACCCGGGACTAGGGAGTACTTC
cdr3_aa: CASSLGPGTREYF
v_call: TRBV28
clone_size: NA
d_call: TRBD2
j_call: TRBJ2-7

cdr3_nt: TGTGCCAGCAGCCAATACAGACTAGCGGGAGGTGGAGAGACCCAGTACTTC
cdr3_aa: CASSQYRLAGGGETQYF
v_call: TRBV14
clone_size: NA
d_call: TRBD2
j_call: TRBJ2-5

cdr3_nt: TGTGCCTGGAGTAGGCGGGGTAGCACAGATACGCAGTATTTT
cdr3_aa: CAWSRRGSTDTQYF
v_call: TRBV30
clone_size: NA
d_call: NA
j_call: TRBJ2-3

cdr3_nt: TGTGCCATCCAGGGTAGCTGGGCCAACGTCCTGACTTTC
cdr3_aa: CAIQGSWANVLTF
v_call: TRBV2
clone_size: NA
d_call: NA
j_call: TRBJ2-6

cdr3_nt: TGCGCCAGCAGCCAGCCGGGAGAGACCCAGTACTTC
cdr3_aa: CASSQPGETQYF
v_call: TRBV4-3
clone_size: once
d_call: NA
j_call: TRBJ2-5

cdr3_nt: TGTGCCAGCAGCTTGGGGGGGCCTCAAGAGACCCAGTACTTC
cdr3_aa: CASSLGGPQETQYF
v_call: TRBV5-8
clone_size: NA
d_call: NA
j_call: TRBJ2-5

cdr3_nt: TGTGCCAGCAGCTTAAGCCCCCCGCCAGGCTACGAGCAGTACTTC
cdr3_aa: CASSLSPPPGYEQYF
v_call: TRBV7-2
clone_size: NA
d_call: NA
j_call: TRBJ2-7

cdr3_nt: TGTGCCAGCAGTTCCTCCGGGACAGGGGGATACGAGCAGTACTTC
cdr3_aa: CASSSSGTGGYEQYF
v_call: TRBV28
clone_size: NA
d_call: TRBD1
j_call: TRBJ2-7

cdr3_nt: TGTGCCAGCATAGGACACGGGGGCTCCTACGAGCAGTACTTC
cdr3_aa: CASIGHGGSYEQYF
v_call: TRBV28
clone_size: NA
d_call: NA
j_call: TRBJ2-7

cdr3_nt: TGTGCCAGCAGCTTGGGACAGGGGGTGAAGAATGAGCAGTTCTTC
cdr3_aa: CASSLGQGVKNEQFF
v_call: TRBV11-1
clone_size: NA
d_call: TRBD1
j_call: TRBJ2-1

cdr3_nt: TGTGCCAGCAGCCAACCCGGGGGGGGCCCCTATGGCTACACCTTC
cdr3_aa: CASSQPGGGPYGYTF
v_call: TRBV3-1/TRBV3-2
clone_size: NA
d_call: NA
j_call: TRBJ1-2

cdr3_nt: TGCAGTGCTAGTATGGGATCGACAGCTGACACTGAAGCTTTCTTT
cdr3_aa: CSASMGSTADTEAFF
v_call: TRBV20-1
clone_size: NA
d_call: NA
j_call: TRBJ1-1

cdr3_nt: TGCGCCAGCAGCCCTAGACTGATCAATGAGCAGTTCTTC
cdr3_aa: CASSPRLINEQFF
v_call: TRBV4-3
clone_size: NA
d_call: NA
j_call: TRBJ2-1

cdr3_nt: TGTGCCAGCACACAGGACAGCTCCTATAATTCACCCCTCCACTTT
cdr3_aa: CASTQDSSYNSPLHF
v_call: TRBV6-4
clone_size: NA
d_call: NA
j_call: TRBJ1-6

cdr3_nt: TGTGCCAGCAGCTTAGGAACCGGGACAGGGGTTAGCGATGAGCAGTTCTTC
cdr3_aa: CASSLGTGTGVSDEQFF
v_call: TRBV7-9
clone_size: NA
d_call: TRBD1
j_call: TRBJ2-1

cdr3_nt: TGTGCCAGCAGCTCACGGACAGGTCGGGCCCCCTTCTATAATTCACCCCTCCACTTT
cdr3_aa: CASSSRTGRAPFYNSPLHF
v_call: TRBV11-3
clone_size: NA
d_call: TRBD1
j_call: TRBJ1-6

cdr3_nt: TGTGCCAGCAGTTTCAGGACCGGGACAGCTGTTTTCTTT
cdr3_aa: CASSFRTGTAVFF
v_call: TRBV28
clone_size: NA
d_call: TRBD1
j_call: TRBJ1-1

cdr3_nt: TGCGCCAGCAGCTTGGTGGCAGGGGGCGGTGGCTACACCTTC
cdr3_aa: CASSLVAGGGGYTF
v_call: TRBV5-1
clone_size: few
d_call: TRBD1
j_call: TRBJ1-2

cdr3_nt: TGCGCCAGCAGCCCTATAGGACAGGGGGCAGAGACCCAGTACTTC
cdr3_aa: CASSPIGQGAETQYF
v_call: TRBV5-1
clone_size: NA
d_call: TRBD1
j_call: TRBJ2-5

cdr3_nt: TGTGCCTGGAGTGGAGTAGCGGGATCGGTCACCGGGGAGCTGTTTTTT
cdr3_aa: CAWSGVAGSVTGELFF
v_call: TRBV30
clone_size: few
d_call: TRBD2
j_call: TRBJ2-2

cdr3_nt: TGTGCCAGCAGTTACAGGGACTACCAAGAGACCCAGTACTTC
cdr3_aa: CASSYRDYQETQYF
v_call: TRBV6-5
clone_size: NA
d_call: NA
j_call: TRBJ2-5

cdr3_nt: TGTGCCAGCAGTCGCCAGGCCGGGGGGCAGTTCTTC
cdr3_aa: CASSRQAGGQFF
v_call: TRBV27
clone_size: NA
d_call: NA
j_call: TRBJ2-1

cdr3_nt: TGTGCCAGCAGTCGTGGGAGTGAGGAGCTGTTTTTT
cdr3_aa: CASSRGSEELFF
v_call: TRBV2
clone_size: once
d_call: NA
j_call: TRBJ2-2

cdr3_nt: TGTGCCAGCTCACCTCCCGGGGCTAGCGGGGCAGATACGCAGTATTTT
cdr3_aa: CASSPPGASGADTQYF
v_call: TRBV18
clone_size: few
d_call: TRBD2
j_call: TRBJ2-3

cdr3_nt: TGTGCCAGCACCTCGACAGGGAGCAATGAGCAGTTCTTC
cdr3_aa: CASTSTGSNEQFF
v_call: TRBV19
clone_size: NA
d_call: TRBD1
j_call: TRBJ2-1

cdr3_nt: TGTGCCAGCAGCTTGAATCAGGGGGCGGATACGCAGTATTTT
cdr3_aa: CASSLNQGADTQYF
v_call: TRBV5-4
clone_size: once
d_call: TRBD1
j_call: TRBJ2-3

cdr3_nt: TGTGCCTGGAGTAGGGGGGCCGGGACTACCTCTTTC
cdr3_aa: CAWSRGAGTTSF
v_call: TRBV30
clone_size: many
d_call: NA
j_call: TRBJ2-7

cdr3_nt: TGTGCCAGCAGTAGTAGGGCCCAGCGGGGCTTAGCAGATACGCAGTATTTT
cdr3_aa: CASSSRAQRGLADTQYF
v_call: TRBV28
clone_size: NA
d_call: TRBD2
j_call: TRBJ2-3

cdr3_nt: TGTGCCACCAGTGACCCCGAGGCAGAAAACTACAATGAGCAGTTCTTC
cdr3_aa: CATSDPEAENYNEQFF
v_call: TRBV24-1
clone_size: NA
d_call: NA
j_call: TRBJ2-1

cdr3_nt: TGTGCCAGCAGCCTTCAGGGAAGCCGATCAACTAACTATGGCTACACCTTC
cdr3_aa: CASSLQGSRSTNYGYTF
v_call: TRBV7-2
clone_size: NA
d_call: NA
j_call: TRBJ1-2

cdr3_nt: TGTGCCAGCAGTGCCGCCGGGAGGCGTTCCTACGAGCAGTACTTC
cdr3_aa: CASSAAGRRSYEQYF
v_call: TRBV28
clone_size: NA
d_call: TRBD2
j_call: TRBJ2-7

cdr3_nt: TGTGCCAGCAGCACCTGGGGGGGGTCGGGGTACGAGCAGTACTTC
cdr3_aa: CASSTWGGSGYEQYF
v_call: TRBV28
clone_size: once
d_call: TRBD2
j_call: TRBJ2-7

cdr3_nt: TGTGCCAGCAGCCAAGATGCGCAGGGGGGGCAGTATTTT
cdr3_aa: CASSQDAQGGQYF
v_call: TRBV4-2
clone_size: NA
d_call: NA
j_call: TRBJ2-3

cdr3_nt: TGTGCCACCAGCAGAGATGGCAGAGAAGCTTTCTTT
cdr3_aa: CATSRDGREAFF
v_call: TRBV15
clone_size: NA
d_call: NA
j_call: TRBJ1-1

cdr3_nt: TGTGCCAGCAGTTCTGGCCCTCTCCCCTACGAGCAGTACTTC
cdr3_aa: CASSSGPLPYEQYF
v_call: TRBV27
clone_size: NA
d_call: NA
j_call: TRBJ2-7

cdr3_nt: TGTGCCAGCAGCCAGAGAGGCGGAAGCTACGAGCAGTACTTC
cdr3_aa: CASSQRGGSYEQYF
v_call: TRBV3-1/TRBV3-2
clone_size: NA
d_call: NA
j_call: TRBJ2-7

cdr3_nt: TGTGCCAGCAGCCCGTACGTCCTGACTTTC
cdr3_aa: CASSPYVLTF
v_call: TRBV5-8
clone_size: NA
d_call: NA
j_call: TRBJ2-6

cdr3_nt: TGTGCCAGCAGTTTACCAGGGGTCCCCGCAACTAATGAAAAACTGTTTTTT
cdr3_aa: CASSLPGVPATNEKLFF
v_call: TRBV28
clone_size: few
d_call: NA
j_call: TRBJ1-4

cdr3_nt: TGTGCCAGCAGCTTGAGGACTTACAATGAGCAGTTCTTC
cdr3_aa: CASSLRTYNEQFF
v_call: TRBV5-6
clone_size: NA
d_call: NA
j_call: TRBJ2-1